This T cell receptor beta chain was obtained from a study of cytomegalovirus exposure and HLA in healthy donors. Study as a whole: The approximately 700 first-cohort repertoires shared a platform with the 130 or so validation repertoires, as reported in a later analysis.

CDR3 size: 16 residues. The germline gives CDR1 LNHDA, CDR2 SQIVND (reference sequence). J was trimmed by 7 bases and V by 4 bases; bases with no gene match: 10. TCRdb's table, derived via immunoSEQ multiplex PCR, lists solely in-frame clones and lacks some. The table has around 160,000 clones, approximately 86% seen once. Findings of the study overall: The study flagged 150 to 200 TCR beta chains as cytomegalovirus-associated.

In regard to this clone: No antigen is known for it.

Sequenced input: PBMCs. This rearrangement joins TRBV19 to TRBJ1-5, with 10 positions matching TRBD1. This clonotype was sampled from a man aged 25-45 years in good health and CMV-seropositive. The CDR3 DNA reads TGTGCCAGTAGTAAGAGACAGGGGGCTATCGTACAGCCCCAGCATTTT. Protein: CASSKRQGAIVQPQHF.